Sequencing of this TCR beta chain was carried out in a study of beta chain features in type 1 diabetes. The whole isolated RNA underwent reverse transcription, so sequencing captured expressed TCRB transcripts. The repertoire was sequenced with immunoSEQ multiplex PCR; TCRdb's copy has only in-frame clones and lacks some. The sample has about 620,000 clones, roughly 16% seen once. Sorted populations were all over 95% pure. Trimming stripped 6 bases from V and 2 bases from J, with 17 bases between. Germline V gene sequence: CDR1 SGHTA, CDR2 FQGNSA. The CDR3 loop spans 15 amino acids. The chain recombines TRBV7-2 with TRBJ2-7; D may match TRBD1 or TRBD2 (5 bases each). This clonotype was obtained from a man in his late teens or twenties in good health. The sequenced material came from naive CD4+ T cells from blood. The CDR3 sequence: CASSRLGETTYEQYF. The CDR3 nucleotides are TGTGCCAGCAGTCGATTGGGGGAGACCACCTACGAGCAGTACTTC.